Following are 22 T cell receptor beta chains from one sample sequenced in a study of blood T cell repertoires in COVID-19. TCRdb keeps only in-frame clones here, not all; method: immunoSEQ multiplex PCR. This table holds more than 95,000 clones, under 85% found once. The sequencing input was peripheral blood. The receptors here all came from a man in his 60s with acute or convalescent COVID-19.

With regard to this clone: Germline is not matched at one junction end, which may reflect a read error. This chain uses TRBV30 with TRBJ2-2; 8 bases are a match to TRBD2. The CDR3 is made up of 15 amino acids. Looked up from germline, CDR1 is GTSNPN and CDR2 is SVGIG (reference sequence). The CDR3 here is CAWSVPGRETGELFF. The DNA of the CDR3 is TGTGCCTGGAGTGTACCCGGGAGGGAAACCGGGGAGTTGTTTTTT.

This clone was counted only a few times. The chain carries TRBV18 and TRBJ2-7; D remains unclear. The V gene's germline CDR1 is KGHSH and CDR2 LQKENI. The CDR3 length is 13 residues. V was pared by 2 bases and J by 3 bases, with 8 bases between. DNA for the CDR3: TGTGCCAGCTCACCATATAACAGCTACGAGCAGTACTTC. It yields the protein CASSPYNSYEQYF. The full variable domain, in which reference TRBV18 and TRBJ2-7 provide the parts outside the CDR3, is NAGVMQNPRHLVRRRGQEARLRCSPMKGHSHVYWYRQLPEEGLKFMVYLQKENIIDESGMPKERFSAEFPKEGPSILRIQQVVRGDSAAYFCASSPYNSYEQYFGPGTRLTVT.

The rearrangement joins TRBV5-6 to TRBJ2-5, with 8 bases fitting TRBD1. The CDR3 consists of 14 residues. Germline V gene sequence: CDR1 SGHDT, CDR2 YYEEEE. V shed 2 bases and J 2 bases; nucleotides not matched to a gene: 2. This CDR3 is CASSLQGGQETQYF. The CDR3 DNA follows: TGTGCCAGCAGCTTACAGGGGGGTCAAGAGACCCAGTACTTC.

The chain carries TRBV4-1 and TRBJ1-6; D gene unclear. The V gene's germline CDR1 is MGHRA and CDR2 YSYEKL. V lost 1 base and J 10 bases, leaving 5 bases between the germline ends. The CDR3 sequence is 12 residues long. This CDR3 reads CASSQASSPLHF. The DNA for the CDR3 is TGCGCCAGCAGCCAAGCAAGCTCACCCCTCCACTTT.

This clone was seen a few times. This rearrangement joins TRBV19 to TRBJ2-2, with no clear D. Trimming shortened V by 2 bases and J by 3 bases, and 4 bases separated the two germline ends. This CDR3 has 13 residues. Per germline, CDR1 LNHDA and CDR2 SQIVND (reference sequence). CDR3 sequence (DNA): TGTGCCAGTAGTATACAGGACACCGGGGAGCTGTTTTTT. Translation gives CASSIQDTGELFF. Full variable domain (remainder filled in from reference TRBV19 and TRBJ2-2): DGGITQSPKYLFRKEGQNVTLSCEQNLNHDAMYWYRQDPGQGLRLIYYSQIVNDFQKGDIAEGYSVSREKKESFPLTVTSAQKNPTAFYLCASSIQDTGELFFGEGSRLTVL.

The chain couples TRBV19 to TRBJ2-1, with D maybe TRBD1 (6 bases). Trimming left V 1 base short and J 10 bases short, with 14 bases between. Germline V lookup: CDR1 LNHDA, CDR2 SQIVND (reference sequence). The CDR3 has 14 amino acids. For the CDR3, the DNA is TGTGCCAGTAGTATAGGAGGTAAAGGGACAGAGCAGTTCTTC. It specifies CASSIGGKGTEQFF.

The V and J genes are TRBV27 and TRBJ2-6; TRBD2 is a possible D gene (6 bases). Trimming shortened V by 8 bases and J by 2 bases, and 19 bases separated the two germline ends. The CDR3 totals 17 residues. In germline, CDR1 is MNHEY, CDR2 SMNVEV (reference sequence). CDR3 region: CASRGKVLIPGANVLTF. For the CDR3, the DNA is TGTGCCAGCCGGGGGAAGGTATTGATCCCTGGGGCCAACGTCCTGACTTTC.

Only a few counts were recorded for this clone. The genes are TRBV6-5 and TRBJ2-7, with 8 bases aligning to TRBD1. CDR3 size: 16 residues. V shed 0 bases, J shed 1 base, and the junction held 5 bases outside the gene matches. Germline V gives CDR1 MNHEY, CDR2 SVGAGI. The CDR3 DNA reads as TGTGCCAGCAGTTACTCTCAGCAGGGGGCGTCCTACGAGCAGTACTTC. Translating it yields CASSYSQQGASYEQYF.

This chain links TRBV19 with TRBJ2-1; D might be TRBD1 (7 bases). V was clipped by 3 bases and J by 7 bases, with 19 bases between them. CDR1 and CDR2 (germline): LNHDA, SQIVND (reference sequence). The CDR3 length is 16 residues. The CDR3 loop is CASSIFLQGGRNEQFF. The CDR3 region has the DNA TGTGCCAGTAGTATTTTCCTGCAGGGGGGTCGAAATGAGCAGTTCTTC.

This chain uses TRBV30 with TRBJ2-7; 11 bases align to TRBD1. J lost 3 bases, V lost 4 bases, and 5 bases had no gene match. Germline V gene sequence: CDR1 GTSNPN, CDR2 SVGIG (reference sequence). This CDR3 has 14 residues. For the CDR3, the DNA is TGTGCCTGGATAAGGACAGGGGGCTTCTACGAGCAGTACTTC. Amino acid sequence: CAWIRTGGFYEQYF.

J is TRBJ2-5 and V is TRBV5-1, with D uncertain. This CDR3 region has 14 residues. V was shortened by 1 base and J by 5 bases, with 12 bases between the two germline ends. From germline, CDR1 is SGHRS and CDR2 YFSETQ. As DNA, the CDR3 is TGCGCCAGCAGCTTGAGAGGTGAAGCGGAGACCCAGTACTTC. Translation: CASSLRGEAETQYF.

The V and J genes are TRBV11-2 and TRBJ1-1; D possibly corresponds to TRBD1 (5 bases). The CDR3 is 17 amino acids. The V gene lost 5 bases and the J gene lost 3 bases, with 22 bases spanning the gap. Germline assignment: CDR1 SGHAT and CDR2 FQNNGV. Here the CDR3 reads CASSRTGTFIRHTEAFF. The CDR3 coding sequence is TGTGCCAGCAGCCGCACCGGGACTTTTATCCGCCACACTGAAGCTTTCTTT.

CDR3 sequence reads: CASSPDGQAGETQYF. CDR3 DNA sequence: TGTGCCAGCAGCCCAGATGGGCAGGCGGGCGAGACCCAGTACTTC. This chain links TRBV7-8 with TRBJ2-5; possible D gene TRBD2, 5 bases. Trimming removed 5 bases from V and 5 bases from J, with 18 bases in between. The length of the CDR3 is 15 residues. Germline V gene data show CDR1 as SGHVS and CDR2 as FQNEAQ.

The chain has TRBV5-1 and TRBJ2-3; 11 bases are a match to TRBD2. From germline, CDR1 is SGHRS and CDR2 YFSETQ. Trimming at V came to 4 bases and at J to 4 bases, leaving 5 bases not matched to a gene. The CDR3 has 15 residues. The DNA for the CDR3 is TGCGCCAGCAGCCTCACTAGCGGGAGTGCAGATACGCAGTATTTT. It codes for CASSLTSGSADTQYF. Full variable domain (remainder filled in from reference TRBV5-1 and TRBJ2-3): KAGVTQTPRYLIKTRGQQVTLSCSPISGHRSVSWYQQTPGQGLQFLFEYFSETQRNKGNFPGRFSGRQFSNSRSEMNVSTLELGDSALYLCASSLTSGSADTQYFGPGTRLTVL.

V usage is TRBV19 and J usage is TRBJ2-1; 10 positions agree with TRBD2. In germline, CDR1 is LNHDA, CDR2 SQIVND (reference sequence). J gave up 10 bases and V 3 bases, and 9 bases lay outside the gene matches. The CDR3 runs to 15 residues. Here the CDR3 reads CASSMVQREGGEQFF. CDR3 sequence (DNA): TGTGCCAGTAGTATGGTACAGCGGGAGGGAGGGGAGCAGTTCTTC. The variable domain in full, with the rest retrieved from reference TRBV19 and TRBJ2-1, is DGGITQSPKYLFRKEGQNVTLSCEQNLNHDAMYWYRQDPGQGLRLIYYSQIVNDFQKGDIAEGYSVSREKKESFPLTVTSAQKNPTAFYLCASSMVQREGGEQFFGPGTRLTVL.

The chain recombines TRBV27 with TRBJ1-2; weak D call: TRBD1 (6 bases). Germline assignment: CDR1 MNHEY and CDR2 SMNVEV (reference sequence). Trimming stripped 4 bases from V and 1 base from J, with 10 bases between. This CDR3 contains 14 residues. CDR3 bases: TGTGCCAGCAGTTCACACAGGGTTAACTATGGCTACACCTTC. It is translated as CASSSHRVNYGYTF.

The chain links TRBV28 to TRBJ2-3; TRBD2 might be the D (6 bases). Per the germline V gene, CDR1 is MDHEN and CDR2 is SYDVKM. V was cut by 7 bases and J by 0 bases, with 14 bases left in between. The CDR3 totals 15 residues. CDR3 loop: CASTYSGSSTDTQYF. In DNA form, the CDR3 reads TGTGCCAGCACTTACAGCGGGTCGAGCACAGATACGCAGTATTTT. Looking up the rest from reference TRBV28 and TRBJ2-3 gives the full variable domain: DVKVTQSSRYLVKRTGEKVFLECVQDMDHENMFWYRQDPGLGLRLIYFSYDVKMKEKGDIPEGYSVSREKKERFSLILESASTNQTSMYLCASTYSGSSTDTQYFGPGTRLTVL.

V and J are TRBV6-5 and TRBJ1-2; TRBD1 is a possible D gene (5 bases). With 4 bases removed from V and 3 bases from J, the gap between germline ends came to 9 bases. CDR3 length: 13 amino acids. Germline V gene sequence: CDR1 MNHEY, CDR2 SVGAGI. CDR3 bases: TGTGCCAGCAGTTTTAGGGGATACTATGGCTACACCTTC. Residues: CASSFRGYYGYTF.

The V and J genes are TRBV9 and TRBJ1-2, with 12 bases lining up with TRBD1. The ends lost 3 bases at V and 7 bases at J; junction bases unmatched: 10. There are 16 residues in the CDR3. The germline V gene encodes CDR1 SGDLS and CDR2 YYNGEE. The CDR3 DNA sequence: TGTGCCAGCAGCGCCGACCCGGGACAGGGGGCTAGTGGCTACACCTTC. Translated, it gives CASSADPGQGASGYTF.

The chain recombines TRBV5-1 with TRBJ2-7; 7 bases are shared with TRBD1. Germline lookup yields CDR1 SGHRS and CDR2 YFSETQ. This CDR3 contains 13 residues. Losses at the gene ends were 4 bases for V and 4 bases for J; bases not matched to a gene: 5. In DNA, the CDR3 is TGCGCCAGCAGCCCGGGACAGACGTACGAGCAGTACTTC. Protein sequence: CASSPGQTYEQYF.

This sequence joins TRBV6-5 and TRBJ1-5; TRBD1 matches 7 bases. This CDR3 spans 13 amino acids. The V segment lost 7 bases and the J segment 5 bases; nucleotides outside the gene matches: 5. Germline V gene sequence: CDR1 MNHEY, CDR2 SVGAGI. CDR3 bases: TGTGCCAGCAAGGGACAGCCCGATCAGCCCCAGCATTTT. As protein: CASKGQPDQPQHF.

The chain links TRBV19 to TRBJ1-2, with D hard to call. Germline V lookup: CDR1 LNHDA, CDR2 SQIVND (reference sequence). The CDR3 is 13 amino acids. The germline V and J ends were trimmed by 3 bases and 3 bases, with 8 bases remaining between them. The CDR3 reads CASSMMEDYGYTF. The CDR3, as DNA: TGTGCCAGTAGTATGATGGAGGACTATGGCTACACCTTC.